This section outlines one TCR beta chain sequence together with its context. The antigen is undetermined. The data are from a study of T cell responses to AZD1222 COVID-19 vaccine. Study-wide findings and caveats: Donors in the cohort were predominantly white British and more often female, and clonal diversity was possibly underestimated. Breadth and depth of Spike-specific TCRs rose after two AZD1222 doses. Targets within unmutated variant regions were reportedly found for nearly half of spike-specific TCRs.

V shed 8 bases and J shed 6 bases, with 7 bases lying between them. This CDR3 has 9 residues. Germline V lookup: CDR1 SQVTM, CDR2 ANQGSEA. The assay was immunoSEQ multiplex PCR, and TCRdb's table has in-frame clones only and misses some. The sample contains about 120,000 clones, approximately 92% of which appear only once. The chain couples TRBV29-1 to TRBJ2-5; D gene unclear. This sample comprised peripheral blood, obtained on day 0 of AZD1222 vaccination. The origin of this receptor is an adult in good health. The CDR3 DNA reads TGCAGCCTTAGGCAGACCCAGTACTTC. This gives the protein CSLRQTQYF.